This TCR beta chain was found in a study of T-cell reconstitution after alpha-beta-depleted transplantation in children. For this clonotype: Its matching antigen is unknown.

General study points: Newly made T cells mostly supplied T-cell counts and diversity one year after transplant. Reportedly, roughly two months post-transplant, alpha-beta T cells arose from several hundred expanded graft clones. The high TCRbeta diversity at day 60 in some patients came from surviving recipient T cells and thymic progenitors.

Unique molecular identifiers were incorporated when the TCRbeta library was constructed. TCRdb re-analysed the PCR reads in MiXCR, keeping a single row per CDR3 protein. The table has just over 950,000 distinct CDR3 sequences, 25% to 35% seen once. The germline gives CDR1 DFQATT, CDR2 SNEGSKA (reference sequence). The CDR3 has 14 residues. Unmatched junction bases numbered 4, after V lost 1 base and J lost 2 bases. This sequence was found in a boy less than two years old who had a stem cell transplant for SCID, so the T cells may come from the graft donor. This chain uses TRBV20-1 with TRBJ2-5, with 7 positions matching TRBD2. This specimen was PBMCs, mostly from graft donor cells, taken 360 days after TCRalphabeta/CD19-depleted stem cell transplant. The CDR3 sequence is CSARGSSGQETQYF. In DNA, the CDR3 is TGCAGTGCTAGAGGGTCTAGCGGACAAGAGACCCAGTACTTC.